Shown below are 19 T cell receptor beta chains from a single sample sequenced in a study of Graves' ophthalmopathy and Graves' hyperthyroidism. RNA transcripts served as template for amplifying TCR beta CDR3 sequences. First-round RT-PCR employed HTBI primers, with a second-round multiplex PCR after it. Each CDR3 protein is one row after TCRdb ran MiXCR on the multiplex PCR reads. Of over 500,000 distinct CDR3 sequences in the sample, 22% were seen once. The sequenced sample was peripheral blood. Source of these receptors: a woman aged 18-29 years with stable Graves' hyperthyroidism. Some clones in this sample may be carry-over from other donors' samples.

This rearrangement joins TRBV2 to TRBJ1-1; D call uncertain. The CDR3 length is 13 residues. The V end lost 2 bases, the J end lost 2 bases, and 6 bases lay between the germline ends. Germline V gene data show CDR1 as SNHLY and CDR2 as FYNNEI. Here the CDR3 reads CASSEFLNTEAFF. The CDR3 nucleotides are TGTGCCAGCAGTGAATTTCTTAACACTGAAGCTTTCTTT.

This clonotype has a handful of counts. A much larger clone differs by one base, so this may be a read error. The chain combines TRBV11-2 with TRBJ1-1; weak D call: TRBD1 (5 bases). The CDR3 loop spans 14 amino acids. Per germline, CDR1 SGHAT and CDR2 FQNNGV. This chain's CDR3 is CASRRQRGLVEACF. CDR3 DNA sequence: TGTGCCAGCAGACGACAGCGGGGGTTGGTTGAAGCTTGCTTT. Variable domain in full (rest from reference TRBV11-2 and TRBJ1-1): EAGVAQSPRYKIIEKRQSVAFWCNPISGHATLYWYQQILGQGPKLLIQFQNNGVVDDSQLPKDRFSAERLKGVDSTLKIQPAKLEDSAVYLCASRRQRGLVEACFGQGTRLTVV.

This clonotype came up many times. V gene TRBV12-3 or TRBV12-4 combines with J gene TRBJ2-5, with TRBD2 matching over 11 bases. With V trimmed by 5 bases and J by 3 bases, 5 bases remained unmatched. This CDR3 is 15 amino acids long. DNA of the CDR3: TGTGCCAGCAGTCTCCATAGCGGGGGGGAAGAGACCCAGTACTTC. This translates into CASSLHSGGEETQYF.

This clonotype appeared many times. One junction end disagrees with the germline gene, perhaps due to a read error. The chain links TRBV6-1 to TRBJ2-5; 10 bases fit TRBD2. This CDR3 is built from 16 residues. Looked up from germline, CDR1 is MNHNS and CDR2 is SASEGT. CDR3: CASSPRSGGAFRAPDF. The CDR3 region has the DNA TGTGCCAGCAGTCCTCGCAGCGGGGGGGCCTTTCGCGCTCCCGACTTC.

In this sample, this clonotype turned up many times. V and J are TRBV28 and TRBJ2-7; TRBD2 aligns across 10 bases. V shed 7 bases, J shed 1 base, and the junction held 7 bases outside the gene matches. The CDR3 extends over 15 amino acids. Germline CDR1 and CDR2: MDHEN and SYDVKM. The CDR3 sequence: CASKQAGGQSYEQYF. As DNA, the CDR3 is TGTGCCAGCAAACAAGCGGGAGGGCAATCCTACGAGCAGTACTTC.

The rearrangement uses TRBV9 and TRBJ1-4; tentative D call: TRBD1 (6 bases). The CDR3 spans 15 residues. Germline-derived CDR1 and CDR2 are SGDLS and YYNGEE. Trimming took off 0 bases at V and 8 bases at J, with 14 bases between the two ends. Here the CDR3 reads CASSVGRGTSEKLFF. CDR3 sequence (DNA): TGTGCCAGCAGCGTAGGCAGGGGCACGAGCGAAAAACTGTTTTTT.

The chain couples TRBV6-5 to TRBJ2-2; D is unclear. The CDR3 is 14 residues long. Germline CDR1 is MNHEY and CDR2 is SVGAGI. The V end lost 0 bases, the J end lost 8 bases, and 10 bases lay between the germline ends. The CDR3 region is CASSYSGFPGELFF. The CDR3 coding sequence is TGTGCCAGCAGTTACTCTGGCTTTCCTGGGGAGCTGTTTTTT.

In this sample, this clonotype turned up many times. One end of the junction is discordant with germline, which a read error may explain. The chain uses TRBV7-7 and TRBJ2-5; a weak D match, TRBD1 (6 bases). In germline, CDR1 is SSHAT, CDR2 FNYEAQ (reference sequence). The CDR3 spans 15 residues. The CDR3, as DNA: TGTGCTAGCAGCCGATACCCGGGACATCAAGAGACCCAGTACTTC. Its translation is CASSRYPGHQETQYF.

In its sample, this clonotype was seen a few times. The rearrangement links TRBV9 to TRBJ1-3, with D uncertain. The CDR3 spans 14 residues. Per germline, CDR1 SGDLS and CDR2 YYNGEE. Trimming took 1 base from V and 0 from J, leaving 5 bases between them. Here the CDR3 DNA reads TGTGCCAGCAGCGTAATTGACTCTGGAAACACCATATATTTT. Translating it yields CASSVIDSGNTIYF. Complete variable domain (other parts from reference TRBV9 and TRBJ1-3): DSGVTQTPKHLITATGQRVTLRCSPRSGDLSVYWYQQSLDQGLQFLIQYYNGEERAKGNILERFSAQQFPDLHSELNLSSLELGDSALYFCASSVIDSGNTIYFGEGSWLTVV.

The chain recombines TRBV11-2 with TRBJ1-1, with D possibly matching TRBD1 (5 bases). This CDR3 comprises 16 residues. The ends were cut back, 3 bases at V and 4 bases at J, with 18 bases in the middle. Germline V CDR1 and CDR2: SGHAT, FQNNGV. DNA of the CDR3: TGTGCCAGCAGCTTCCGGGGCGGACAATACCCCACTGAAGCTTTCTTT. Residues: CASSFRGGQYPTEAFF. The full variable domain, in which reference TRBV11-2 and TRBJ1-1 provide the parts outside the CDR3, is EAGVAQSPRYKIIEKRQSVAFWCNPISGHATLYWYQQILGQGPKLLIQFQNNGVVDDSQLPKDRFSAERLKGVDSTLKIQPAKLEDSAVYLCASSFRGGQYPTEAFFGQGTRLTVV.

This clonotype occurred many times. The rearrangement joins TRBV19 to TRBJ2-7; 8 positions match TRBD2. This CDR3 contains 14 residues. The V segment lost 3 bases and the J segment 2 bases; nucleotides outside the gene matches: 3. CDR1 is LNHDA, CDR2 SQIVND, per germline (reference sequence). The CDR3 spells CASSISGSPYEQYF. The CDR3 DNA follows: TGTGCCAGTAGTATCAGCGGGAGTCCCTACGAGCAGTACTTC.

This clonotype appeared many times. The chain employs TRBV12-3 or TRBV12-4 and TRBJ2-5; TRBD2 agrees at 9 bases. V lost 3 bases, J lost 2 bases, and 4 bases stayed unmatched. CDR3 length: 15 residues. This CDR3 is CASSLSSGTQETQYF. CDR3 DNA: TGTGCCAGCAGTTTGTCTAGCGGGACGCAAGAGACCCAGTACTTC.

The genes are TRBV12-3 or TRBV12-4 and TRBJ1-5; 9 nucleotides match TRBD1. The V gene end was trimmed by 8 bases and the J gene end by 4 bases; junction bases not matched to a gene: 3. The CDR3 has 13 amino acids. This chain's CDR3 is CASGGQGNQPQHF. CDR3 bases: TGTGCCAGCGGGGGACAGGGTAATCAGCCCCAGCATTTT.

The table lists this clonotype with many counts. The V and J genes are TRBV3-1 and TRBJ2-4, with D unclear. The V gene lost 0 bases and the J gene lost 5 bases, with 11 bases spanning the gap. CDR3 length equals 15 residues. The germline CDR1 and CDR2 sequences are LGHDT and YNNKEL (reference sequence). For the CDR3, the DNA is TGTGCCAGCAGCCAAGATTTGGGTGCCCAAAACATTCAGTACTTC. Encoded protein: CASSQDLGAQNIQYF.

This clonotype was counted at least ten times. The V call is TRBV5-1, the J call TRBJ2-7; 10 bases line up with TRBD1. Germline values: CDR1 SGHRS, CDR2 YFSETQ. V trimming: 4 bases; J trimming: 2 bases; junction bases outside the gene matches: 6. This CDR3 is built from 15 residues. The CDR3 spells CASSTSGTGAYEQYF. In nucleotides, the CDR3 is TGCGCCAGCAGCACATCCGGGACAGGGGCCTACGAGCAGTACTTC.

This clonotype was counted many times. One end of the junction varies from germline; a read error may be responsible. The gene calls are TRBV11-3 and TRBJ2-4, with 9 nucleotides matching TRBD1. The CDR3 extends over 13 amino acids. Per germline, CDR1 SGHNT and CDR2 YENEEA. Here the CDR3 reads CASSLGQGNIKYF. DNA of the CDR3: TGTGCCAGCAGCTTGGGACAGGGAAACATTAAGTACTTC.

The chain combines TRBV15 with TRBJ2-4; TRBD1 is a possible D gene (6 bases). The CDR3 has 13 residues. The V end was cut by 4 bases, the J end by 11 bases, with 15 bases between. Germline CDR1 and CDR2: LNHNV and YYDKDF (reference sequence). CDR3 loop: CATSKRGKGVQYF. CDR3 bases: TGTGCCACCAGCAAAAGGGGAAAGGGGGTTCAGTACTTC. The variable domain in full, completed from reference TRBV15 and TRBJ2-4, reads DAMVIQNPRYQVTQFGKPVTLSCSQTLNHNVMYWYQQKSSQAPKLLFHYYDKDFNNEADTPDNFQSRRPNTSFCFLDIRSPGLGDTAMYLCATSKRGKGVQYFGAGTRLSVL.

Comment on this clonotype: A much larger clone sits a single nucleotide away, making a read error possible. The chain carries TRBV12-5 and TRBJ1-5, with TRBD1 identical over 7 bases. The CDR3 runs to 15 residues. CDR1 is LGHNT and CDR2 is FRNRAP in the germline V gene. The CDR3 here is CASGFGQGGNQPQRF. CDR3 sequence (DNA): TGTGCTAGTGGTTTCGGTCAGGGGGGGAATCAGCCCCAGCGTTTT.

This clonotype was detected ten times or more. This chain uses TRBV2 with TRBJ1-1; no definite D call. V lost 7 bases and J lost 0, with 9 bases in between. Germline loops: CDR1 SNHLY, CDR2 FYNNEI. The CDR3 length is 13 residues. For the CDR3, the DNA is TGTGCCAGCAAAGGCGCGGTGAACACTGAAGCTTTCTTT. Its translation: CASKGAVNTEAFF.